This T cell receptor beta chain originates from a study of OX40 agonist ivuxolimab in advanced cancers. Profiled with immunoSEQ multiplex PCR; TCRdb holds only in-frame clones, not every one. Altogether around 150,000 clones are present, approximately 90% being singletons, with the ten largest covering 0.9% to 1.2%. The V gene's germline CDR1 is SQVTM and CDR2 ANQGSEA. The CDR3 is 12 amino acids. The V end was cut by 4 bases, the J end by 13 bases, with 17 bases between. The TCR sequence derives from an adult with an advanced solid tumor such as melanoma, head and neck, liver or kidney cancer. The chain recombines TRBV29-1 with TRBJ2-1, with D unresolved. The sequencing here drew on CD4+ or CD8+ T cells sorted from blood, taken in a trial of the OX40 agonist ivuxolimab. The DNA for the CDR3 is TGCAGCGTTGCAATGGGCTTGGGGTCACAGTTCTTC. It yields the protein CSVAMGLGSQFF.